Listed below are T cell receptor beta chains from one sample, sequenced in a study of shared clonotypes between healthy human individuals. This table comes from immunoSEQ multiplex PCR, and its TCRdb copy is limited to in-frame clones, with some not included. Here the sample spans 2 million to 3 million clones, around 94% being singletons. The sample taken for sequencing was naive CD4+ T cells sorted from blood. These receptor sequences come from a man between 18 and 29 years old in good health. The CDR3 runs from the conserved cysteine through the conserved F or W. Each record gives: clone size, J gene, CDR3 length, D gene, V gene, CDR3 DNA, CDR3 protein. A D gene is named only where the DNA matches it firmly. Some rows mark clone size as missing; the rest say once, few, many or name a class of expanded clone.

clone_size: once; j_call: TRBJ1-5; cdr3_length: 14; d_call: NA; v_call: TRBV27; cdr3_nt: TGTGCCAGCAGTGGTAGGGGAGGGAATCAGCCCCAGCATTTT; cdr3_aa: CASSGRGGNQPQHF
clone_size: NA; j_call: TRBJ2-7; cdr3_length: 13; d_call: TRBD2; v_call: TRBV6-1; cdr3_nt: TGTGCCAGCACAATTAGCGGGAGATACGAGCAGTACTTC; cdr3_aa: CASTISGRYEQYF
clone_size: NA; j_call: TRBJ1-3; cdr3_length: 14; d_call: NA; v_call: TRBV30; cdr3_nt: TGTGCCTGGAGTGTTGGCAGGGGTGGAAACACCATATATTTT; cdr3_aa: CAWSVGRGGNTIYF
clone_size: NA; j_call: TRBJ2-7; cdr3_length: 18; d_call: NA; v_call: TRBV5-1; cdr3_nt: TGCGCCAGCAGCTTGGGGGGGCAGGGCCTCAACCCCCTTGACGAGCAGTACTTC; cdr3_aa: CASSLGGQGLNPLDEQYF
clone_size: NA; j_call: TRBJ1-2; cdr3_length: 16; d_call: NA; v_call: TRBV7-2; cdr3_nt: TGTGCCAGCAGCTTAGTAGGAGGGGTAGCTAACTATGGCTACACCTTC; cdr3_aa: CASSLVGGVANYGYTF
clone_size: NA; j_call: TRBJ1-5; cdr3_length: 14; d_call: NA; v_call: TRBV15; cdr3_nt: TGTGCCACCAGCTTATCCCAGGCGGGCCAGCCCCAGCATTTT; cdr3_aa: CATSLSQAGQPQHF
clone_size: NA; j_call: TRBJ1-1; cdr3_length: 14; d_call: NA; v_call: TRBV7-9; cdr3_nt: TGTGCCAGCAGCCCAGACAAGACGAACACTGAAGCTTTCTTT; cdr3_aa: CASSPDKTNTEAFF
clone_size: NA; j_call: TRBJ1-4; cdr3_length: 14; d_call: NA; v_call: TRBV19; cdr3_nt: TGTGCCAGTAGCCAGGACAGCTTTAATGAAAAACTGTTTTTT; cdr3_aa: CASSQDSFNEKLFF
clone_size: NA; j_call: TRBJ2-1; cdr3_length: 14; d_call: TRBD1; v_call: TRBV5-1; cdr3_nt: TGCGCCAGCAGCCGCGGACAGGGCTACAATGAGCAGTTCTTC; cdr3_aa: CASSRGQGYNEQFF
clone_size: NA; j_call: TRBJ1-2; cdr3_length: 13; d_call: NA; v_call: TRBV6-5; cdr3_nt: TGTGCCAGCACCAAGCGGGGGCAGGGTGGCTACACCTTC; cdr3_aa: CASTKRGQGGYTF
clone_size: once; j_call: TRBJ2-6; cdr3_length: 15; d_call: NA; v_call: TRBV7-6; cdr3_nt: TGTGCCAGCAGCCCCGGATTCTCTGGGGCCAACGTCCTGACTTTC; cdr3_aa: CASSPGFSGANVLTF
clone_size: NA; j_call: TRBJ1-6; cdr3_length: 15; d_call: TRBD1; v_call: TRBV27; cdr3_nt: TGTGCCAGCAGACCCAGACAGGGCCTTAATTCACCCCTCCACTTT; cdr3_aa: CASRPRQGLNSPLHF
clone_size: NA; j_call: TRBJ2-7; cdr3_length: 12; d_call: NA; v_call: TRBV11-2; cdr3_nt: TGTGCCAGCAGCTTAGATTCCTACGAGCAGTACTTC; cdr3_aa: CASSLDSYEQYF
clone_size: few; j_call: TRBJ2-3; cdr3_length: 15; d_call: TRBD1; v_call: TRBV2; cdr3_nt: TGTGCCAGCAGTGACGGGACAGGGTACACAGATACGCAGTATTTT; cdr3_aa: CASSDGTGYTDTQYF
clone_size: NA; j_call: TRBJ2-3; cdr3_length: 13; d_call: NA; v_call: TRBV7-2; cdr3_nt: TGTGCCAGCAGCTCACAGAGCACAGATACGCAGTATTTT; cdr3_aa: CASSSQSTDTQYF
clone_size: NA; j_call: TRBJ2-5; cdr3_length: 15; d_call: TRBD2; v_call: TRBV10-2; cdr3_nt: TGCGCCAGCAGTGACCTAGCGGGAGGGAGAGAGACCCAGTACTTC; cdr3_aa: CASSDLAGGRETQYF
clone_size: once; j_call: TRBJ2-7; cdr3_length: 14; d_call: NA; v_call: TRBV18; cdr3_nt: TGTGCCAGCTCAGTTGGGCGCAGTACCTACGAGCAGTACTTC; cdr3_aa: CASSVGRSTYEQYF
clone_size: NA; j_call: TRBJ2-7; cdr3_length: 18; d_call: NA; v_call: TRBV6-1; cdr3_nt: TGTGCCAGCAGTGAGGGACAACACAAGGACCTACGAGCATTGCTGCAGTACTTC; cdr3_aa: CASSEGQHKDLRALLQYF
clone_size: NA; j_call: TRBJ1-4; cdr3_length: 16; d_call: TRBD1; v_call: TRBV5-1; cdr3_nt: TGCGCCAGCAGCTTGGAGGGACAGTCAACTAATGAAAAACTGTTTTTT; cdr3_aa: CASSLEGQSTNEKLFF
clone_size: NA; j_call: TRBJ2-1; cdr3_length: 16; d_call: TRBD2; v_call: TRBV7-6; cdr3_nt: TGTGCCAGCAGCACCGTAGCGGGAGGGCTGTATAATGAGCAGTTCTTC; cdr3_aa: CASSTVAGGLYNEQFF
clone_size: NA; j_call: TRBJ1-2; cdr3_length: 14; d_call: TRBD1; v_call: TRBV6-5; cdr3_nt: TGTGCCAGCAGTTATAACAGGGGGATCTATGGCTACACCTTC; cdr3_aa: CASSYNRGIYGYTF
clone_size: NA; j_call: TRBJ2-5; cdr3_length: 14; d_call: NA; v_call: TRBV5-4; cdr3_nt: TGTGCCAGCCGAGTCCGGGACGGAGGAGAGACCCAGTACTTC; cdr3_aa: CASRVRDGGETQYF